Following are 21 T cell receptor beta chains from one sample sequenced in a study of tumor-infiltrating lymphocytes in primary liver carcinoma. Using a constant-region primer together with ProtoScript II reverse transcriptase, TCR beta cDNA was made from about 500 ng of total RNA. For TCR beta, libraries were produced by three nested multiplex PCR rounds using slightly modified ARM-PCR. A C-beta reverse primer was combined with TRBV1-TRBV30 forward primers in the first two PCR rounds, and each round had 10 cycles. TCRdb passed the multiplex PCR reads through MiXCR, listing each CDR3 protein once. The repertoire consists of 20,000 to 25,000 distinct CDR3 sequences, with 75% to 80% occurring once and the leading ten covering 40%. Co-extraction of RNA and DNA was performed on roughly 17-32 mg of unsorted bulk tissue. The source material was liver tumor tissue from sampling region 1. The sample's subset: tumor region T1, superior pole. The receptors derive from a woman younger than 45 with primary liver carcinoma and hepatitis B virus infection.

This sequence joins TRBV12-3 or TRBV12-4 and TRBJ1-1; a weak D match, TRBD1 (6 bases). The CDR3 sequence is 17 residues long. The CDR3 nucleotides read TGTGCGAGCTGTCAACTCCCCCCGGGGAAGGGGGGGGCTGAAGCTTTCTTT. Protein sequence: CASCQLPPGKGGAEAFF.

Turning to this clonotype: The junction does not match germline at one end; this may be a read error. J is TRBJ2-2 and V is TRBV7-8, with 13 bases matching TRBD2. Germline CDR1 SGHVS, CDR2 FQNEAQ. CDR3 length: 17 amino acids. The DNA of the CDR3 is TGTGCCAGCAGCCTCAGGACTAGCGGGAGTGGAACCGGGGAGCTGTCTTTT. Translating gives CASSLRTSGSGTGELSF.

There are a few counts of this clonotype. A read error may be the cause here, since a much bigger clone is one base away. This sequence joins TRBV5-1 and TRBJ2-2; possibly TRBD1 for D (6 bases). CDR1 and CDR2 from the germline V gene are SGHRS and YFSETQ. This CDR3 is 17 amino acids long. The CDR3 nucleotides are TGCGCCAGCAGCTTGGGGCACAGGGACAAGAACACCGGGGAGCTGCTTTTT. It codes for CASSLGHRDKNTGELLF.

Points on this clonotype: The final CDR3 position lacks the conserved phenylalanine or tryptophan, pointing to a likely read error. This sequence joins TRBV20-1 and TRBJ2-1; D uncertain. CDR3 length: 10 residues. Deletions cut 6 bases from V and 13 bases from J, with 13 bases between. Germline V gene lookup returns CDR1 DFQATT and CDR2 SNEGSKA (reference sequence). The CDR3 DNA reads TGCAGTGCATATATTCGTACTCAGTTCCTC. This translates into CSAYIRTQFL.

A remark on this clonotype: No DNA is shown, since the ends of the CDR3 on it are uncertain; the CDR3 is the one TCRdb lists. The V gene is TRBV12-3 or TRBV12-4, the J gene TRBJ1-4; the D segment call TRBD1 is taken from the table without a DNA check. 14 amino acids form the CDR3, both terminal residues included. The CDR3 is CASCFGAGNEKLFF.

This clonotype was observed at least ten times. The genes are TRBV18 and TRBJ2-7; 8 bases are shared with TRBD1. Germline CDR1 KGHSH, CDR2 LQKENI. The V and J ends lost 3 bases and 3 bases, in that order; junction bases with no gene match: 4. The CDR3 length is 14 residues. CDR3 loop: CASSPGTGHYEQYF. The CDR3 bases are TGTGCCAGCTCACCCGGGACAGGCCACTACGAGCAGTACTTC.

This rearrangement joins TRBV28 to TRBJ2-1; 13 bases are shared with TRBD2. CDR3 size: 14 residues. V lost 7 bases, J lost 9 bases, and 6 bases stayed unmatched. Germline CDR1 and CDR2: MDHEN and SYDVKM. The CDR3 bases are TGTGCCAGCAATACTAGCGGGAGGGGGAGTGAGCAGTTCTTC. Protein product: CASNTSGRGSEQFF.

Comment on this clonotype: An end of the junction does not agree with germline; a read error may underlie this. The rearrangement uses TRBV11-2 and TRBJ1-2; D gene uncertain. Germline V gives CDR1 SGHAT, CDR2 FQNNGV. The length of the CDR3 is 14 residues. CDR3 sequence reads: CSSSLREANYDYTF. The CDR3 nucleotides are TGTTCCAGCAGCCTAAGGGAAGCTAACTATGACTACACCTTC.

This chain links TRBV11-2 with TRBJ1-4; D is undetermined. The CDR3 is 12 residues long. The V gene's germline CDR1 is SGHAT and CDR2 FQNNGV. CDR3 amino acids: CDNSPWEGKLFF. DNA of the CDR3: TGTGACAACAGCCCCTGGGAGGGAAAACTGTTTTTT.

J is TRBJ1-6 and V is TRBV11-2; unclear D gene. The CDR3 consists of 14 residues. Germline CDR1 is SGHAT and CDR2 is FQNNGV. Trimming pared 0 bases from V and 7 bases from J, leaving 7 bases between. CDR3 bases: TGTGCCAGCAGCTTAGATCGGAGGAATTCACCCCTCCACTTT. It specifies CASSLDRRNSPLHF.

With respect to this clonotype: At one boundary the junction diverges from the germline segment, which might be a read error. This sequence joins TRBV11-2 and TRBJ1-2; perhaps TRBD1 as D (6 bases). This CDR3 has 13 amino acids. CDR1 SGHAT and CDR2 FQNNGV come from the germline V gene. CDR3 sequence (DNA): TGTGTCAGCGCTCAGGGAGGGGGTGGAGGCTACACCTTC. Translating it yields CVSAQGGGGGYTF.

Regarding this clonotype: Since no conserved phenylalanine or tryptophan closes the CDR3, a read error is the likely cause. The limits of the CDR3 on the DNA are not certain, so only TCRdb's listed CDR3 is given. The chain couples TRBV4-1 to TRBJ2-7; whether TRBD2, the table's D call, matches the DNA was not checked. Germline values: CDR1 MGHRA, CDR2 YSYEKL. The CDR3 is made up of 17 amino acids, end residues included. The CDR3 reads CASSQFGPASPTYEQYL.

Concerning this clonotype itself: Since the CDR3 does not end with the conserved phenylalanine or tryptophan, this likely comes from a read error. The chain employs TRBV20-1 and TRBJ2-3; D is tentatively TRBD1 or TRBD2 (5 bases each). V shed 0 bases and J shed 1 base, with 11 bases lying between them. CDR3 size: 15 residues. The germline V gene encodes CDR1 DFQATT and CDR2 SNEGSKA (reference sequence). CDR3 region: CSARDPRGRTDTQYS. CDR3 sequence (DNA): TGCAGTGCTAGAGATCCCCGGGGACGCACAGATACGCAGTATTCT.

This clonotype occurred a few times. This chain connects TRBV11-3 to TRBJ1-5, with 9 bases fitting TRBD1. The germline V gene encodes CDR1 SGHNT and CDR2 YENEEA. Trimming cost V 4 bases and J 0 bases; bases outside gene matches: 4. The CDR3 sequence is 16 residues long. The CDR3 is CASSYTGGYSNQPQHF. The CDR3 DNA follows: TGTGCCAGCAGCTATACAGGGGGCTATAGCAATCAGCCCCAGCATTTT. Variable domain in full (rest from reference TRBV11-3 and TRBJ1-5): EAGVVQSPRYKIIEKKQPVAFWCNPISGHNTLYWYLQNLGQGPELLIRYENEEAVDDSQLPKDRFSAERLKGVDSTLKIQPAELGDSAVYLCASSYTGGYSNQPQHFGDGTRLSIL.

Worth noting for this clonotype: Mismatch with germline at one junction end may stem from a read error. V gene TRBV10-3 combines with J gene TRBJ2-5; D ambiguous. Germline assignment: CDR1 ENHRY and CDR2 SYGVKD. The CDR3 totals 15 residues. The CDR3: CAIRESATIHETQYF. The CDR3 bases are TGTGCCATCAGAGAGTCGGCTACCATACATGAGACCCAGTACTTC.

Regarding this clonotype: A single base separates this from a much larger clone, so it may be a read error. Likely a read error: the CDR3 ends without its conserved phenylalanine or tryptophan. CDR3 residues: CASSLEAGVAYNEQFI. CDR3 in DNA: TGTGCCAGCAGCTTAGAAGCGGGAGTGGCCTACAATGAGCAGTTCATC. The V call is TRBV7-2, the J call TRBJ2-1, with 8 bases identical to TRBD2. The V and J ends lost 1 base and 2 bases, in that order; junction bases with no gene match: 4. Looked up from germline, CDR1 is SGHTA and CDR2 is FQGNSA. The CDR3 totals 16 residues.

This clonotype is a singleton in its sample. The conserved phenylalanine or tryptophan normally closing the CDR3 is absent here, so this likely arose from a read error. The chain recombines TRBV5-6 with TRBJ2-2; D is undetermined. There are 15 residues in the CDR3. Germline V gene sequence: CDR1 SGHDT, CDR2 YYEEEE. CDR3 sequence: CARSLAPRVTGELFV. In DNA, the CDR3 is TGTGCCAGGAGCTTGGCACCCAGAGTCACGGGGGAGCTGTTTGTT.

In nucleotides, the CDR3 is TGTGCCAGCAGTTTCTCGGACAGGGTCAGGGATGGCTACACCTTC. This codes for CASSFSDRVRDGYTF. This sequence joins TRBV11-1 and TRBJ1-2, with TRBD1 identical over 8 bases. The germline gives CDR1 SGHAT, CDR2 FQDESV (reference sequence). The V and J ends lost 6 bases and 6 bases, in that order; junction bases with no gene match: 12. This CDR3 comprises 15 residues. Supplemented by reference TRBV11-1 and TRBJ1-2, the full variable domain reads EAEVAQSPRYKITEKSQAVAFWCDPISGHATLYWYRQILGQGPELLVQFQDESVVDDSQLPKDRFSAERLKGVDSTLKIQPAELGDSAMYLCASSFSDRVRDGYTFGSGTRLTVV.

V and J are TRBV11-1 and TRBJ2-5; perhaps TRBD1 as D (6 bases). Germline V gene sequence: CDR1 SGHAT, CDR2 FQDESV (reference sequence). Between the trimmed V and J ends, which lost 2 bases and 7 bases, there was a span of 14 bases. This CDR3 has 14 amino acids. CDR3 residues: CASSLTGPEGTQYF. CDR3 DNA sequence: TGTGCCAGCAGCTTAACAGGGCCCGAAGGGACCCAGTACTTC.

With regard to this clonotype: The junction shows a germline mismatch at one end, possibly a read error. V is TRBV28 and J is TRBJ2-1, with D unresolved. CDR3 length equals 11 residues. Germline loops: CDR1 MDHEN, CDR2 SYDVKM. The CDR3 protein is CTSRWGNEQFF. The CDR3 coding sequence is TGTACCAGTAGGTGGGGCAATGAGCAGTTCTTC.

This clonotype turned up a few times. The chain recombines TRBV12-3 or TRBV12-4 with TRBJ2-1; no clear D. This CDR3 region has 11 residues. This CDR3 reads CTCSSYNEQFF. CDR3 sequence (DNA): TGTACCTGCAGTTCCTACAATGAGCAGTTCTTC.